This TCR beta chain was observed in a study of cytomegalovirus exposure and HLA in healthy donors. Study observations and caveats: As was reported, the classifier diagnosed cytomegalovirus status with high specificity and sensitivity. Generally TCR sequences proved uncommon, though certain public TCRs appeared in numerous donors.

There are 15 residues in the CDR3. The V gene end was trimmed by 7 bases and the J gene end by 3 bases; junction bases not matched to a gene: 9. Germline V gene lookup returns CDR1 MNHEY and CDR2 SVGAGI. Primers: 60 Vbeta forward and 13 Jbeta reverse. Assay used: immunoSEQ multiplex PCR; TCRdb lists only in-frame clones, some missing. This sample has over 150,000 clones, with 70% to 80% found just once. In regard to this clone: Its target is not known.

The clonotype originates from a man aged 30 to 45 in good health and CMV-seropositive. This rearrangement joins TRBV6-5 to TRBJ2-1; 7 nucleotides align to TRBD1. Material: PBMCs. The CDR3 DNA reads as TGTGCCAGCACCAACTTGGGACAGCGCTACAATGAGCAGTTCTTC. This translates into CASTNLGQRYNEQFF.